This T cell receptor (beta chain) emerged from a study of CD8 T cells in ankylosing spondylitis. Each TCR beta library was made by quantitative 5'-RACE that incorporated molecular barcodes. Each CDR3 protein is one row after TCRdb ran MiXCR on the 5' RACE reads. This sample has 400,000 or so distinct CDR3 sequences, with 20% to 30% found just once. Points on this clonotype: Its antigen is undetermined.

Study-wide points: The clones that were linked to disease were reported to be significantly enriched in matched synovial fluid samples from ankylosing spondylitis patients. Characteristic, it appeared, of ankylosing spondylitis blood was a TCR beta motif of several highly homologous variants.

The V end was cut by 6 bases, the J end by 1 base, with 22 bases between. The CDR3 totals 18 residues. Germline CDR1 DFQATT, CDR2 SNEGSKA (reference sequence). The chain combines TRBV20-1 with TRBJ1-6; TRBD1 might be the D (5 bases). The sequenced material came from blood, either unsorted or a sorted T cell fraction (not recorded which). The clonotype originates from a male donor with ankylosing spondylitis. The DNA of the CDR3 is TGCAGTGCATACGGGACTTCTTTTAGTCAGTCCTATAATTCACCCCTCCACTTT. Amino acids: CSAYGTSFSQSYNSPLHF.